This is a list of T cell receptor beta chains from one sample in a study of cytomegalovirus exposure and HLA in healthy donors. Sequencing was performed with immunoSEQ multiplex PCR; in TCRdb, only in-frame clones are kept and a portion is missing. The sample contains around 100,000 clones, 60% to 85% of which appear only once. The sample comprised PBMCs. These receptors were collected from a man aged 50 or older in good health and CMV-seropositive. Each CDR3 is given with its conserved first and last residue. Fields, in order: CDR3 length, D gene, V gene, J gene, clone size, CDR3 protein, CDR3 DNA. D genes are given only for firm matches. The size entry is marked missing in some rows and otherwise reads once, few, many or a size class.

15	TRBD1	TRBV5-1	TRBJ1-1	few	CASSLETGSTFKAFF	TGCGCCAGCAGCTTGGAGACAGGGTCTACCTTTAAGGCTTTCTTT
17	NA	TRBV5-4	TRBJ2-3	NA	CAAVWSSGYPSTDTQYF	TGTGCCGCCGTCTGGAGTAGCGGTTATCCTAGCACAGATACGCAGTATTTT
15	TRBD1	TRBV6-5	TRBJ2-7	NA	CASSYQGTATYEQYF	TGTGCCAGCAGTTACCAGGGGACAGCTACCTACGAGCAGTACTTC
14	NA	TRBV5-1	TRBJ2-7	NA	CASSLGHPQDEQYF	TGCGCCAGCAGCTTAGGACATCCCCAGGACGAGCAGTACTTC
18	TRBD2	TRBV4-3	TRBJ2-2	few	CASSQDLTSGMNTGELFF	TGCGCCAGCAGCCAAGATCTAACTAGCGGGATGAACACCGGGGAGCTGTTTTTT
14	NA	TRBV7-2	TRBJ2-3	NA	CASSLYLGTDTHYF	TGTGCCAGCAGCCTCTACTTAGGCACAGATACGCATTATTTT
16	NA	TRBV18	TRBJ2-2	once	CASSPRGDTNTGELFF	TGTGCCAGCTCACCACGGGGCGATACGAACACCGGGGAGCTGTTTTTT
15	NA	TRBV4-2	TRBJ1-2	NA	CASSQGTGANYGYTF	TGTGCCAGCAGCCAAGGAACGGGAGCTAACTATGGCTACACCTTC
15	TRBD2	TRBV28	TRBJ2-3	few	CASSSLAGGTDTQYF	TGTGCCAGCAGTTCGTTAGCGGGAGGCACAGATACGCAGTATTTT
13	TRBD2	TRBV5-1	TRBJ2-7	NA	CASSLGEGYEQYF	TGCGCCAGCAGCCTGGGGGAGGGCTACGAGCAGTACTTC
17	TRBD1	TRBV19	TRBJ2-1	NA	CASSILAGTGDVNEQFF	TGTGCCAGTAGTATTCTCGCCGGGACAGGGGATGTTAATGAGCAGTTCTTC
17	TRBD2	TRBV2	TRBJ2-2	NA	CASSPGLAGGSTGELFF	TGTGCCAGCAGCCCAGGACTAGCGGGAGGGAGCACCGGGGAGCTGTTTTTT
15	TRBD1	TRBV28	TRBJ1-4	once	CASRSTGGGAEKLFF	TGTGCCAGCAGGTCAACAGGGGGCGGTGCTGAAAAACTGTTTTTT
13	NA	TRBV30	TRBJ1-6	NA	CAWTGNMDSPLHF	TGTGCCTGGACGGGGAATATGGATTCACCCCTCCACTTT
19	TRBD2	TRBV9	TRBJ2-1	NA	CASSLRSGLAGGAASEQFF	TGTGCCAGCAGCCTCAGAAGTGGACTAGCGGGAGGTGCAGCGTCTGAGCAGTTCTTC
14	NA	TRBV14	TRBJ2-2	once	CASSRERNTGELFF	TGTGCCAGCAGCCGGGAGAGAAACACCGGGGAGCTGTTTTTT
12	NA	TRBV19	TRBJ1-5	NA	CASSTGNQPQHF	TGTGCCAGTAGTACAGGGAATCAGCCCCAGCATTTT
15	TRBD1	TRBV9	TRBJ1-4	NA	CASTPGGQGNEKLFF	TGTGCCAGCACCCCCGGGGGACAGGGTAATGAAAAACTGTTTTTT
13	TRBD1	TRBV2	TRBJ1-2	NA	CASRPGTDYGYTF	TGTGCCAGCAGGCCCGGGACAGACTATGGCTACACCTTC